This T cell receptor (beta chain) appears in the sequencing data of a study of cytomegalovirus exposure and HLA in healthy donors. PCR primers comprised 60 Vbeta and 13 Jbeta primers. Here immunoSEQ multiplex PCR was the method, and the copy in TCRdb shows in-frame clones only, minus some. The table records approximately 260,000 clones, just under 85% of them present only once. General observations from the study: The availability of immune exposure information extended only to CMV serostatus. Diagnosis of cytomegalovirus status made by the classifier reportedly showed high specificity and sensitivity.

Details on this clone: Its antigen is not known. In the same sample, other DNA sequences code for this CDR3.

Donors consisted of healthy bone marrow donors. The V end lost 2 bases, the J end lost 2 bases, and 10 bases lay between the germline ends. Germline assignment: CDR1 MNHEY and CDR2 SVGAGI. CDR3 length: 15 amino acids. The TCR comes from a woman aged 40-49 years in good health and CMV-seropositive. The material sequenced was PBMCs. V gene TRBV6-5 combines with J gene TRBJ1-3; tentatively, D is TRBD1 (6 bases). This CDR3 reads CASSYGGRAGNTIYF. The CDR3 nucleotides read TGTGCCAGCAGTTACGGGGGCAGGGCTGGAAACACCATATATTTT.